The 24 T cell receptor beta chains below all came from one sample that was sequenced in a study of blood T cell repertoires in COVID-19. TCRdb's table, derived via immunoSEQ multiplex PCR, lists solely in-frame clones and lacks some. The sample includes around 100,000 clones, roughly 80% seen only once; the top ten take over 7.5%. The specimen sequenced was peripheral blood. The receptors stem from a man aged 60-69 years with active or convalescent COVID-19.

The CDR3 region is CATSGPAGTQYF. CDR3 in DNA: TGTGCCACCAGTGGGCCGGCAGGTACGCAGTATTTT. The V and J genes are TRBV15 and TRBJ2-3; D gene uncertain. The CDR3 loop spans 12 amino acids. The ends were cut back, 6 bases at V and 8 bases at J, with 12 bases in the middle. Germline CDR1 reads LNHNV; CDR2 reads YYDKDF (reference sequence).

This clone was observed a few times. This sequence joins TRBV24-1 and TRBJ2-1; D remains unclear. There are 11 residues in the CDR3. V was clipped by 5 bases and J by 4 bases, with 2 bases between them. Germline V lookup: CDR1 KGHDR, CDR2 SFDVKD. DNA of the CDR3: TGTGCCACCAGTGTATACAATGAGCAGTTCTTC. This translates into CATSVYNEQFF.

The table lists this clone with a few counts. The CDR3 coding sequence is TGTGCCAGCAGTTCAATTCTAGCGGGAGCAGAGACCCAGTACTTC. The encoded protein is CASSSILAGAETQYF. This rearrangement joins TRBV28 to TRBJ2-5; 10 nucleotides align to TRBD2. Germline CDR1 reads MDHEN; CDR2 reads SYDVKM. This CDR3 comprises 15 residues. With V trimmed by 4 bases and J by 4 bases, 6 bases remained unmatched.

This clone was seen just once. The rearrangement joins TRBV29-1 to TRBJ2-1, with D possibly TRBD2 on 5 matching bases. Trimming pared 3 bases from V and 1 base from J, leaving 13 bases between. Germline CDR1 reads SQVTM; CDR2 reads ANQGSEA. The CDR3 has 15 amino acids. The CDR3 sequence is CSVEGLAESYNEQFF. The CDR3 bases are TGCAGCGTTGAGGGCCTAGCTGAATCCTACAATGAGCAGTTCTTC.

The genes are TRBV12-3 or TRBV12-4 and TRBJ2-5, with 8 bases lining up with TRBD2. J gave up 4 bases and V 6 bases, and 4 bases lay outside the gene matches. The CDR3 has 13 amino acids. CDR3 amino acids: CASSITSGETQYF. CDR3 nucleotide sequence: TGTGCCAGCAGCATTACTAGCGGAGAGACCCAGTACTTC.

This clone appeared a single time. The V and J genes are TRBV6-5 and TRBJ2-1, with TRBD2 as a possible D gene (5 bases). Between the trimmed V and J ends, which lost 5 bases and 4 bases, there was a span of 9 bases. Germline assignment: CDR1 MNHEY and CDR2 SVGAGI. The CDR3 covers 13 residues. CDR3 in amino acids: CASSPRGYNEQFF. Here the CDR3 DNA reads TGTGCCAGCAGTCCCCGCGGGTACAATGAGCAGTTCTTC.

The CDR3, as DNA: TGTGCCAGTACCAAAGGGGGACTAGCGGGAGGGAATGAGCAGTTCTTC. This sequence encodes CASTKGGLAGGNEQFF. The chain recombines TRBV19 with TRBJ2-1, with TRBD2 matching over 16 bases. Germline V gene data show CDR1 as LNHDA and CDR2 as SQIVND (reference sequence). This CDR3 has 16 residues. J was trimmed by 7 bases and V by 7 bases; bases with no gene match: 7.

Of note for this clone: Compared with germline, one end of the junction differs, possibly owing to a read error. The chain links TRBV7-9 to TRBJ2-7; TRBD1 matches at 9 bases. Germline CDR1 SEHNR, CDR2 FQNEAQ (reference sequence). The CDR3 covers 12 residues. Written as DNA, the CDR3 is TGTGCCAGCAGCCAACCCCGGACAGGGGCCATCTTC. Protein product: CASSQPRTGAIF.

Notes on this clone: The identical CDR3 is also encoded by other nucleotide sequences in the sample. The genes are TRBV5-1 and TRBJ2-1, with TRBD2 matching over 14 bases. Per the germline V gene, CDR1 is SGHRS and CDR2 is YFSETQ. The V segment lost 4 bases and the J segment 10 bases; nucleotides outside the gene matches: 7. This CDR3 is built from 15 residues. CDR3 bases: TGCGCCAGCAGCCCTGGACTAGCGGGAGGTGGCGAGCAGTTCTTC. The encoded protein is CASSPGLAGGGEQFF.

The chain recombines TRBV29-1 with TRBJ1-1, with TRBD1 as a possible D gene (5 bases). Per germline, CDR1 SQVTM and CDR2 ANQGSEA. This CDR3 has 13 amino acids. Trimming shortened V by 6 bases and J by 5 bases, and 16 bases separated the two germline ends. For the CDR3, the DNA is TGCAGCGTAGACAGATTGGAGGGTACTGAAGCTTTCTTT. This encodes CSVDRLEGTEAFF.

V and J are TRBV18 and TRBJ1-1; 9 bases align to TRBD1. V was pared by 2 bases and J by 7 bases, with 8 bases of the junction left unmatched. Germline V gene lookup returns CDR1 KGHSH and CDR2 LQKENI. The length of the CDR3 is 15 residues. In DNA form, the CDR3 reads TGTGCCAGCTCACCAGGACAGGGGACCCTCGGTGAAGCTTTCTTT. As protein: CASSPGQGTLGEAFF.

This clone has more than one count but fewer than ten. The V call is TRBV21-1, the J call TRBJ2-2; TRBD2 is taken as the D call from the table, unchecked against the DNA. TRBV21-1 is a pseudogene segment. The CDR3 covers 16 residues. The CDR3 sequence: CACPPTGEPNTGELFF. CDR3 DNA sequence: TGTGCCTGCCCCCCAACGGGAGAGCCGAACACCGGGGAGCTGTTTTTT.

The J gene is TRBJ2-3, the V gene TRBV24-1; TRBD2 is a possible D gene (5 bases). Germline V lookup: CDR1 KGHDR, CDR2 SFDVKD. The CDR3 has 14 amino acids. With 3 bases removed from V and 7 bases from J, the gap between germline ends came to 13 bases. The CDR3 loop reads CATSDARGPNTQYF. CDR3 DNA: TGTGCCACCAGTGATGCGAGAGGGCCCAATACGCAGTATTTT.

The gene calls are TRBV28 and TRBJ1-2; tentatively, D is TRBD1 (5 bases). Germline CDR1 MDHEN, CDR2 SYDVKM. Trimming removed 3 bases at V and 6 bases at J, with 14 bases between. There are 14 residues in the CDR3. The chain's CDR3 is CASSFGAGRDGYTF. The CDR3 DNA is TGTGCCAGCAGTTTTGGGGCAGGGAGGGATGGCTACACCTTC.

The rearrangement links TRBV28 to TRBJ1-1, with D possibly matching TRBD1 (5 bases). V lost 2 bases to trimming and J lost 1 base, with 8 bases between them. CDR3 length: 14 amino acids. Germline loops: CDR1 MDHEN, CDR2 SYDVKM. CDR3 DNA: TGTGCCAGCAGTTTAAAACAGGAGAACACTGAAGCTTTCTTT. Translation: CASSLKQENTEAFF.

The gene calls are TRBV18 and TRBJ2-7; D call uncertain. The CDR3 covers 13 residues. Germline CDR1 KGHSH, CDR2 LQKENI. The V gene lost 4 bases and the J gene lost 5 bases, with 12 bases spanning the gap. This chain's CDR3 is CASSHPPGDEQYV. CDR3 in DNA: TGTGCCAGCTCACACCCCCCGGGTGACGAGCAGTACGTC.

V and J are TRBV6-1 and TRBJ1-2; 8 bases are shared with TRBD1. Trimming removed 3 bases from V and 3 bases from J; junction bases left unmatched: 6. The CDR3 is 15 residues long. In germline, CDR1 is MNHNS, CDR2 SASEGT. The CDR3 DNA reads as TGTGCCAGCAGTGACCCGGGACAGGCACACTATGGCTACACCTTC. Translating it yields CASSDPGQAHYGYTF.

V gene TRBV5-6 combines with J gene TRBJ2-7, with a weak D call TRBD2 (6 bases). The CDR3 loop spans 15 amino acids. Germline loops: CDR1 SGHDT, CDR2 YYEEEE. Trimming stripped 1 base from V and 0 bases from J, with 11 bases between. The CDR3 sequence: CASSLFGGDSYEQYF. For the CDR3, the DNA is TGTGCCAGCAGCTTGTTTGGAGGGGACTCCTACGAGCAGTACTTC.

This rearrangement joins TRBV9 to TRBJ2-2; 9 bases line up with TRBD1. Germline CDR1 is SGDLS and CDR2 is YYNGEE. With V trimmed by 3 bases and J by 0 bases, 9 bases remained unmatched. The CDR3 loop spans 18 amino acids. The CDR3 region has the DNA TGTGCCAGCAGCGAGCCAGGACAGGGGCCCGCGAACACCGGGGAGCTGTTTTTT. Translation: CASSEPGQGPANTGELFF.

V usage is TRBV25-1 and J usage is TRBJ2-7; D gene uncertain. Germline assignment: CDR1 MGHDK and CDR2 SYGVNS. The CDR3 is 13 residues long. V shed 7 bases and J shed 4 bases, with 14 bases lying between them. The CDR3 here is CASKPETTYEQYF. The CDR3 DNA is TGTGCCAGCAAACCGGAGACCACTTACGAGCAGTACTTC.

The chain is built from TRBV5-8 and TRBJ2-3, with 12 positions matching TRBD2. The CDR3 runs 15 residues. V lost 4 bases, J lost 1 base, and 1 base stayed unmatched. CDR1 is SGHTS and CDR2 is YDEGEE in the germline V gene. CDR3 DNA: TGTGCCAGCAGCCGGACTAGCGGGGGCACAGATACGCAGTATTTT. Protein product: CASSRTSGGTDTQYF. The complete variable domain, with remaining parts taken from reference TRBV5-8 and TRBJ2-3, reads EAGVTQSPTHLIKTRGQQATLRCSPISGHTSVYWYQQALGLGLQFLLWYDEGEERNRGNFPPRFSGRQFPNYSSELNVNALELEDSALYLCASSRTSGGTDTQYFGPGTRLTVL.

The chain carries TRBV5-1 and TRBJ1-2, with no clear D. CDR1 and CDR2 (germline): SGHRS, YFSETQ. The V gene lost 0 bases and the J gene lost 0 bases, with 9 bases spanning the gap. CDR3 size: 15 residues. The CDR3 sequence is CASSLVGSANYGYTF. In DNA, the CDR3 is TGCGCCAGCAGCTTGGTGGGCTCAGCTAACTATGGCTACACCTTC.

This clone was observed once. V gene TRBV28 combines with J gene TRBJ2-1; 8 bases align to TRBD2. Germline assignment: CDR1 MDHEN and CDR2 SYDVKM. With V trimmed by 5 bases and J by 0 bases, 6 bases remained unmatched. The CDR3 has 16 amino acids. The CDR3 DNA follows: TGTGCCAGCAGTACCCAGCGGGAGCGCTCCTACAATGAGCAGTTCTTC. This encodes CASSTQRERSYNEQFF.

The chain employs TRBV28 and TRBJ2-7; 7 bases fit TRBD2. The V segment lost 7 bases and the J segment 0 bases; nucleotides outside the gene matches: 9. The CDR3 spans 15 residues. The V gene's germline CDR1 is MDHEN and CDR2 SYDVKM. Here the CDR3 reads CASTSTAGNSYEQYF. For the CDR3, the DNA is TGTGCCAGCACCTCGACAGCGGGAAACTCCTACGAGCAGTACTTC.